This is a list of T cell receptor beta chains from one sample in a study of OX40 agonist ivuxolimab in advanced cancers. Generated by immunoSEQ multiplex PCR, the TCRdb table keeps only in-frame clones and is missing some. This sample has some 41,000 clones, with approximately 91% found just once. Sequences were derived from CD4+ or CD8+ T cells sorted from blood, sampled in a trial of the OX40 agonist ivuxolimab. Every receptor here comes from an adult with an advanced solid tumor such as melanoma, head and neck, liver or kidney cancer. CDR3s include the opening cysteine and the closing phenylalanine or tryptophan. D genes are given only for firm matches. Clone size is shown for a subset of rows, as once, few, many or a class of expanded clone.

D	V	J	size	DNA	CDR3
TRBD1	TRBV2	TRBJ1-1	-	TGTGCCAGCAGCGCCAACAGGGGGCAGTCAGAAGCTTTCTTT	CASSANRGQSEAFF
TRBD2	TRBV15	TRBJ2-1	-	TGTGCCACCAGCACTATGCGGGGGGTCCTTAATGAGCAGTTCTTC	CATSTMRGVLNEQFF
-	TRBV19	TRBJ2-7	-	TGTGCCAGTAGTATTCGTGACAGTTTCCTCGAGCAGTACTTC	CASSIRDSFLEQYF
TRBD1	TRBV27	TRBJ1-6	-	TGTGCCAGCAGTGCGTCGACAGGGGAGGGCTCACCCCTCCACTTT	CASSASTGEGSPLHF
TRBD1	TRBV29-1	TRBJ2-3	once	TGCAGCGTTGAGAGGATCCACCGACAGGGGGTCCCAGATACGCAGTATTTT	CSVERIHRQGVPDTQYF
-	TRBV7-8	TRBJ2-7	-	TGTGCCAGCAGCTTCTCCGGGGGTCCCTACGAGCAGTACTTC	CASSFSGGPYEQYF
TRBD1	TRBV30	TRBJ2-7	-	TGTGCCTGGAGTGTACGGCCGGACAGGTCAACCTACGAGCAGTACTTC	CAWSVRPDRSTYEQYF
-	TRBV7-9	TRBJ1-1	-	TGTGCCAGCAGCGGGCCCCAGGCCATGAACACTGAAGCTTTCTTT	CASSGPQAMNTEAFF
-	TRBV28	TRBJ2-1	-	TGTGCCAGCAGTCTATGGACGAGAGGCAATGAGCAGTTCTTC	CASSLWTRGNEQFF
-	TRBV6-5	TRBJ2-7	-	TGTGCCAGCAGTCCGGGCGCGGGGGCGGGGGAGCAGTACTTC	CASSPGAGAGEQYF
TRBD1	TRBV9	TRBJ2-5	-	TGTGCCAGCAGCGAGGGACAGGGGCTAGAGACCCAGTACTTC	CASSEGQGLETQYF
-	TRBV4-2	TRBJ2-3	-	TGTGCCAGCAGCCAGGTCGTTCCTACCCCTAGCACAGATACGCAGTATTTT	CASSQVVPTPSTDTQYF
-	TRBV12-1	TRBJ2-1	-	TGTGCCAGCAGCCCAACTAGCGGGAGGGCCGATGAGCAGTTCTTC	CASSPTSGRADEQFF
TRBD2	TRBV4-1	TRBJ2-1	-	TGCGCCAGCAGCCATGCGGGAGGGAATGAGCAGTTCTTC	CASSHAGGNEQFF
-	TRBV6-1	TRBJ2-1	-	TGTGCCAGCAGTGAAATGGTGGGAACTAGCTCCTACAATGAGCAGTTCTTC	CASSEMVGTSSYNEQFF
TRBD1	TRBV4-1	TRBJ2-1	once	TGCGCCAGCAGCCAATTGGGGGACAGGGTCCCCTACAATGAGCAGTTCTTC	CASSQLGDRVPYNEQFF
-	TRBV19	TRBJ2-1	once	TGTGCCAGTAGCGCCCCTGACGCAGCCTGGGGTGAGCAGTTCTTC	CASSAPDAAWGEQFF
TRBD2	TRBV27	TRBJ2-1	-	TGTGCCAGCGGACTAGCGGGTTCTAGCTCCTACAATGAGCAGTTCTTC	CASGLAGSSSYNEQFF
-	TRBV27	TRBJ2-1	-	TGTGCCAGCAGTTCACAGGGTCGCCGCGATGAGCAGTTCTTC	CASSSQGRRDEQFF
TRBD2	TRBV2	TRBJ2-3	-	TGTGCCAGCCGTAAGGGGACTAGCTATTCACATACGCAGTATTTT	CASRKGTSYSHTQYF
-	TRBV6-5	TRBJ2-5	-	TGTGCCAGCAGTGAATGGGTGGGTCCGGAGACCCAGTACTTC	CASSEWVGPETQYF
TRBD2	TRBV4-2	TRBJ2-7	-	TGTGCCAGCAGCCAAGAGAGTAGCGGGGGGGCCTCCTACGAGCAGTACTTC	CASSQESSGGASYEQYF
-	TRBV6-6	TRBJ2-2	-	TGTGCCAGCAGTTTCCGGGCCGGGGAGCTGTTTTTT	CASSFRAGELFF
TRBD1	TRBV9	TRBJ2-7	-	TGTGCCAGCAGCGTAGCTTGGGGACAGGGATTCGAGCAGTACTTC	CASSVAWGQGFEQYF
-	TRBV6-5	TRBJ1-1	-	TGTGCCAGCAGTTACGTGGGGGCGGACACTGAAGCTTTCTTT	CASSYVGADTEAFF
-	TRBV7-8	TRBJ2-5	-	TGTGCCAGCAGCTTATTAGAGTTAGGGAAAGAGACCCAGTACTTC	CASSLLELGKETQYF
-	TRBV14	TRBJ1-5	few	TGTGCCAGCAGCCAGCGTAAAGGGGTCGTCAATCAGCCCCAGCATTTT	CASSQRKGVVNQPQHF